This TCR beta chain was found in a study of spatial heterogeneity in lung cancer. As for time point: sample taken at primary tumor resection. The CDR3 runs to 14 residues. Germline CDR1 and CDR2: MGHDK and SYGVNS. The V end was cut by 1 base, the J end by 4 bases, with 10 bases between. TCRdb independently ran MiXCR on the 5' RACE reads; one entry per CDR3 protein. The data show 48,000 or so distinct CDR3 sequences, roughly 5.7% seen once. Sequences were derived from PBMCs, sampled at surgery. This chain links TRBV25-1 with TRBJ2-5; possibly TRBD1 or TRBD2 for D (5 bases each). This TCR came from a male donor with early-stage non-small cell lung cancer. CDR3 coding DNA: TGTGCCAGCAGTGAATTCAGTGGGGGAGAGACCCAGTACTTC. Translation: CASSEFSGGETQYF.